This TCR beta chain was sequenced during a study of cytomegalovirus exposure and HLA in healthy donors. Germline assignment: CDR1 MNHEY and CDR2 SMNVEV (reference sequence). The V end lost 3 bases, the J end lost 7 bases, and 12 bases lay between the germline ends. This CDR3 spans 14 amino acids. PCR involved 60 Vbeta and 13 Jbeta primers. TCRdb's table, derived via immunoSEQ multiplex PCR, lists solely in-frame clones and lacks some. The table lists roughly 130,000 clones, around three quarters of them singletons. This clone was counted a single time. Sequencing was performed on PBMCs. The rearrangement links TRBV27 to TRBJ1-4; D remains ambiguous. The sequence was collected from a man between 25 and 39 years old in good health and CMV-seronegative. The CDR3: CASSFTRRTEKLFF. CDR3 nucleotides: TGTGCCAGCAGTTTTACCAGGCGCACTGAAAAACTGTTTTTT.